This T cell receptor (beta chain) was profiled in a study of patients and donors after allogeneic stem cell transplantation. The CDR3 runs 16 residues. The germline CDR1 and CDR2 sequences are SNHLY and FYNNEI. V was shortened by 6 bases and J by 2 bases, with 20 bases between the two germline ends. One entry per CDR3 protein, called by TCRdb with MiXCR from the RT-PCR reads. The data hold 150,000 to 250,000 distinct CDR3 sequences, with around two fifths observed a single time. This clonotype was obtained from a human donor who was either an allogeneic HSCT recipient or a stem cell or donor lymphocyte infusion donor (not recorded which). It is not recorded whose cells these are; they may come from a transplant donor. Material: blood, either unsorted or a sorted T cell fraction (not recorded which). This chain connects TRBV2 to TRBJ2-7; D remains unclear. The CDR3 DNA sequence: TGTGCCAGCAGCCGCGCGGCTAGGACGACCGCCTACGAGCAGTACTTC. Protein: CASSRAARTTAYEQYF.